The next 26 T cell receptor beta chains were all read from a single sample in a study of PD-L1 blockade in urothelial cancer. Specified time point: pretreatment peripheral blood. Assay: immunoSEQ multiplex PCR; the TCRdb copy retains only in-frame clones and omits some. The sample has just under 65,000 clones, about 81% seen once; the top ten hold 1.5% to 2%. The sequenced sample was PBMCs, obtained around atezolizumab (anti-PD-L1) treatment. These receptors were taken from a man aged 65-85 years with urothelial cancer.

The gene calls are TRBV4-2 and TRBJ1-1, with D perhaps TRBD1 (5 bases). The CDR3 has 14 residues. V was clipped by 3 bases and J by 7 bases, with 15 bases between them. Per the germline V gene, CDR1 is LGHNA and CDR2 is YNFKEQ. The CDR3 sequence is CASSQSGGDFEAFF. In DNA, the CDR3 is TGTGCCAGCAGCCAGAGCGGGGGGGATTTTGAAGCTTTCTTT.

This chain uses TRBV7-2 with TRBJ2-2; D gene unclear. The CDR3 consists of 14 residues. The ends were cut back, 5 bases at V and 0 bases at J, with 7 bases in the middle. The germline gives CDR1 SGHTA, CDR2 FQGNSA. The CDR3 DNA follows: TGTGCCAGCAGCCTCGCGTCGAACACCGGGGAGCTGTTTTTT. Amino acids: CASSLASNTGELFF.

This sequence joins TRBV7-2 and TRBJ2-7; a possible D gene is TRBD2 (6 bases). CDR3 size: 15 residues. V gave up 7 bases and J gave up 1 base, with 17 bases separating them. CDR1 and CDR2 (germline): SGHTA, FQGNSA. CDR3 in amino acids: CASKPPGDSSYEQYF. CDR3 DNA: TGTGCCAGCAAGCCACCTGGGGACTCTTCCTACGAGCAGTACTTC.

The V gene is TRBV4-3, the J gene TRBJ1-2; 9 nucleotides line up with TRBD1. The CDR3 has 16 amino acids. CDR1 is LGHNA and CDR2 is YSLEER in the germline V gene. Germline trimming cut 4 bases from V and 1 base from J; bases unmatched to any gene: 7. DNA for the CDR3: TGCGCCAGCAGCCTGGGACAGGGAGCGGGTAACTATGGCTACACCTTC. It translates to CASSLGQGAGNYGYTF.

V usage is TRBV6-5 and J usage is TRBJ1-5; D is possibly TRBD1 (6 bases). Germline V gene lookup returns CDR1 MNHEY and CDR2 SVGAGI. Trimming pared 6 bases from V and 5 bases from J, leaving 11 bases between. CDR3 length: 13 amino acids. CDR3 sequence reads: CASSQGPYQPQHF. DNA of the CDR3: TGTGCCAGCAGCCAGGGGCCGTATCAGCCCCAGCATTTT.

V usage is TRBV10-2 and J usage is TRBJ2-1, with D perhaps matching TRBD2 (6 bases). V was cut by 8 bases and J by 5 bases, with 13 bases left in between. Germline CDR1 and CDR2: WSHSY and SAAADI. This CDR3 is built from 13 residues. CDR3 sequence: CASAAGRDNEQFF. The CDR3 DNA is TGCGCCAGCGCGGCGGGAAGGGACAATGAGCAGTTCTTC.

This clone was counted only a few times. The rearrangement uses TRBV9 and TRBJ1-5; 10 bases match TRBD1. V was clipped by 3 bases and J by 2 bases; unmatched bases: 2. The germline V gene encodes CDR1 SGDLS and CDR2 YYNGEE. The CDR3 is made up of 15 amino acids. This chain's CDR3 is CASSAGTGGNQPQHF. The CDR3 nucleotides are TGTGCCAGCAGCGCCGGGACAGGGGGCAATCAGCCCCAGCATTTT.

The CDR3 DNA sequence: TGTGCCAGCACCTCGGCGGGACTAGCGAACGAGCAGTACTTC. Encoded protein: CASTSAGLANEQYF. V gene TRBV28 combines with J gene TRBJ2-7; 10 nucleotides line up with TRBD2. The V gene's germline CDR1 is MDHEN and CDR2 SYDVKM. The ends lost 7 bases at V and 5 bases at J; junction bases unmatched: 8. The CDR3 consists of 14 residues.

The CDR3 bases are TGCGCCAGCAGCTTTATGGTCGGGACTAGCGGGGAGATCGACACCGGGGAGCTGTTTTTT. Protein sequence: CASSFMVGTSGEIDTGELFF. The V gene is TRBV5-1, the J gene TRBJ2-2, with 13 bases that match TRBD2. This CDR3 spans 20 amino acids. V was clipped by 2 bases and J by 3 bases; unmatched bases: 13. Germline V gene lookup returns CDR1 SGHRS and CDR2 YFSETQ.

The genes are TRBV7-2 and TRBJ2-7; 7 bases map to TRBD1. This CDR3 region has 15 residues. Germline V gene lookup returns CDR1 SGHTA and CDR2 FQGNSA. The ends lost 5 bases at V and 0 bases at J; junction bases unmatched: 7. The CDR3 DNA follows: TGTGCCAGCAGCATCCGGGACAGTCACTCCTACGAGCAGTACTTC. It yields the protein CASSIRDSHSYEQYF.

The chain employs TRBV27 and TRBJ1-5; D uncertain. Germline CDR1 reads MNHEY; CDR2 reads SMNVEV (reference sequence). V lost 1 base, J lost 4 bases, and 5 bases lay in between. This CDR3 has 13 amino acids. In DNA, the CDR3 is TGTGCCAGCAGTTTATTGGAGAATCAGCCCCAGCATTTT. This encodes CASSLLENQPQHF.

J is TRBJ1-1 and V is TRBV29-1; D is ambiguous. CDR3 size: 12 residues. V was cut by 3 bases and J by 7 bases, with 12 bases left in between. From germline, CDR1 is SQVTM and CDR2 ANQGSEA. The CDR3 spells CSVENAADEAFF. DNA of the CDR3: TGCAGCGTTGAGAACGCGGCAGATGAAGCTTTCTTT.

This chain uses TRBV28 with TRBJ2-5; D gene uncertain. The CDR3 extends over 11 amino acids. CDR1 and CDR2 (germline): MDHEN, SYDVKM. V gave up 6 bases and J gave up 2 bases, with 4 bases separating them. The CDR3 DNA sequence: TGTGCCAGCAGGGAGCAAGAGACCCAGTACTTC. It specifies CASREQETQYF.

The V call is TRBV18, the J call TRBJ2-5; TRBD2 matches 9 bases. With 0 bases clipped from V and 1 base from J, the junction kept 3 bases outside the gene matches. Germline lookup yields CDR1 KGHSH and CDR2 LQKENI. The CDR3 has 16 residues. The CDR3 DNA sequence: TGTGCCAGCTCACCACCGAGCGGGAGGATCCAAGAGACCCAGTACTTC. It is translated as CASSPPSGRIQETQYF.

The genes are TRBV30 and TRBJ1-1, with unresolved D. CDR3 length: 16 residues. The V and J ends lost 5 bases and 2 bases respectively, with 21 bases between them. The germline V gene encodes CDR1 GTSNPN and CDR2 SVGIG (reference sequence). The CDR3 nucleotides are TGTGCCTGGGAAAAACTTAGACCCGGGGTTAACACTGAAGCTTTCTTT. This translates into CAWEKLRPGVNTEAFF.

This clone was counted a few times. The chain links TRBV6-7 to TRBJ1-4, with TRBD1 matching over 7 bases. TRBV6-7 is marked as an open reading frame, function uncertain. The V gene end was trimmed by 1 base and the J gene end by 4 bases; junction bases not matched to a gene: 9. The CDR3 extends over 17 amino acids. CDR3 sequence reads: CASSYCTGEEVNEKLFF. The CDR3 DNA follows: TGTGCCAGCAGTTACTGTACAGGGGAGGAAGTTAATGAAAAACTGTTTTTT.

The V call is TRBV27, the J call TRBJ1-2; 8 positions agree with TRBD1. CDR1 is MNHEY and CDR2 is SMNVEV in the germline V gene (reference sequence). Trimming took 4 bases from V and 5 from J; bases not matched to a gene: 9. The CDR3 spans 15 residues. DNA for the CDR3: TGTGCCAGCAGTTACAGGGGGGCCGATTCTTATGGCTACACCTTC. Its protein is CASSYRGADSYGYTF.

The chain combines TRBV30 with TRBJ2-2, with TRBD1 matching over 8 bases. Germline V gene data show CDR1 as GTSNPN and CDR2 as SVGIG (reference sequence). The J segment lost 6 bases and the V segment lost 8 bases, leaving 20 bases of the junction unmatched. The CDR3 extends over 17 amino acids. DNA for the CDR3: TGTGCCGGAAAGGATTGGGACAGGAAGAACGGTGCCGGGGAGCTGTTTTTT. Encoded protein: CAGKDWDRKNGAGELFF.

V usage is TRBV27 and J usage is TRBJ2-3; 11 bases fit TRBD2. Germline V gives CDR1 MNHEY, CDR2 SMNVEV (reference sequence). V dropped 10 bases and J dropped 6; count of bases not matched to a gene: 3. This CDR3 has 12 residues. The CDR3 DNA reads as TGTGCCATACGGACTAGCGGGGATACGCAGTATTTT. This sequence encodes CAIRTSGDTQYF.

The chain uses TRBV13 and TRBJ1-2; 9 bases line up with TRBD1. The CDR3 length is 15 residues. V trimming: 5 bases; J trimming: 5 bases; junction bases outside the gene matches: 9. Per germline, CDR1 PRHDT and CDR2 FYEKMQ (reference sequence). As DNA, the CDR3 is TGTGCCAGCAGCCCACCGGGACAGGGATTTTATGGCTACACCTTC. This codes for CASSPPGQGFYGYTF. Full variable domain (outside the CDR3, taken from reference TRBV13 and TRBJ1-2): AAGVIQSPRHLIKEKRETATLKCYPIPRHDTVYWYQQGPGQDPQFLISFYEKMQSDKGSIPDRFSAQQFSDYHSELNMSSLELGDSALYFCASSPPGQGFYGYTFGSGTRLTVV.

V gene TRBV7-9 combines with J gene TRBJ2-7; 7 bases are a match to TRBD2. Looked up from germline, CDR1 is SEHNR and CDR2 is FQNEAQ (reference sequence). The length of the CDR3 is 14 residues. With 3 bases clipped from V and 6 bases from J, the junction kept 8 bases outside the gene matches. CDR3 sequence (DNA): TGTGCCAGCAGCTTGGGAGGGACGGCTGGCGAGCAGTACTTC. This codes for CASSLGGTAGEQYF.

The chain recombines TRBV28 with TRBJ1-5, with 9 bases lining up with TRBD1. Germline CDR1 and CDR2: MDHEN and SYDVKM. This CDR3 region has 16 residues. V lost 5 bases and J lost 7; bases outside the gene matches: 12. This CDR3 reads CASSPYTGGAGQPQHF. The CDR3 nucleotides read TGTGCCAGCAGTCCGTACACAGGGGGCGCGGGGCAGCCCCAGCATTTT.

The genes are TRBV30 and TRBJ1-1; possible D gene TRBD1, 5 bases. Germline V gene data show CDR1 as GTSNPN and CDR2 as SVGIG (reference sequence). The CDR3 is 12 residues long. The CDR3 DNA follows: TGTGCTGCAGGGCAGGTGAACACTGAAGCTTTCTTT. Translated, it gives CAAGQVNTEAFF.

The chain is built from TRBV29-1 and TRBJ1-2; D is possibly TRBD1 (5 bases). Germline values: CDR1 SQVTM, CDR2 ANQGSEA. With 6 bases removed from V and 2 bases from J, the gap between germline ends came to 16 bases. CDR3 length: 14 amino acids. The DNA for the CDR3 is TGCAGCGTCGACCGACAGCGCCTAAACTATGGCTACACCTTC. Translating it yields CSVDRQRLNYGYTF.

The V gene is TRBV10-2, the J gene TRBJ2-1; 9 bases match TRBD2. Germline trimming cut 8 bases from V and 4 bases from J; bases unmatched to any gene: 6. The CDR3 has 14 residues. CDR1 is WSHSY, CDR2 SAAADI, per germline. This CDR3 reads CASLRTSEYNEQFF. In DNA form, the CDR3 reads TGCGCCAGCCTAAGGACTAGCGAATACAATGAGCAGTTCTTC.

This clone appeared a single time. The chain uses TRBV28 and TRBJ2-2, with D unclear. The V gene lost 3 bases and the J gene lost 6 bases, with 14 bases spanning the gap. CDR3 size: 15 residues. CDR1 is MDHEN, CDR2 SYDVKM, per germline. The CDR3 nucleotides read TGTGCCAGCAGTTTGGCACCGTTATACGCCGGGGAGCTGTTTTTT. It encodes CASSLAPLYAGELFF.